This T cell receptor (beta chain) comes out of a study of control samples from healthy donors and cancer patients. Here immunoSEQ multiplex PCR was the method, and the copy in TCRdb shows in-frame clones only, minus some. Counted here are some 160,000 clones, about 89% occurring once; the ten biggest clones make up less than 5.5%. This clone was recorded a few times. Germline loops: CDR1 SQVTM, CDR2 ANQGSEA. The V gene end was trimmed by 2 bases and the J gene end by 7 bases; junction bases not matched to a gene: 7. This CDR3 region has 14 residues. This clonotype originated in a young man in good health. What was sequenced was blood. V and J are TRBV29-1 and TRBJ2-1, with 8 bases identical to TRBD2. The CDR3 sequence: CSVERSGGPNEQFF. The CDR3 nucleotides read TGCAGCGTTGAAAGGTCGGGAGGGCCAAATGAGCAGTTCTTC.